This T cell receptor beta chain was sequenced during a study of identical twins. The table lists this clonotype with a few counts. There are 17 residues in the CDR3. The germline CDR1 and CDR2 sequences are SGDLS and YYNGEE. Germline trimming cut 0 bases from V and 5 bases from J; bases unmatched to any gene: 11. TCRdb independently ran MiXCR on the 5' RACE reads; one entry per CDR3 protein. The table records nearly 900,000 distinct CDR3 sequences, over 9% of them present only once. These sequences were also reported in another study, on yellow fever vaccine responses in identical twins.

The V gene is TRBV9, the J gene TRBJ2-3; 8 bases map to TRBD2. This receptor was taken from a woman aged 18-35 years in good health. The sample taken for sequencing was PBMCs. The CDR3 here is CASSVDLWRGAGDTQYF. The CDR3 bases are TGTGCCAGCAGCGTAGATTTATGGCGGGGGGCCGGAGATACGCAGTATTTT.